This TCR beta chain is drawn from a study of cytomegalovirus exposure and HLA in healthy donors. The PCR contained 60 Vbeta and 13 Jbeta primers. This table comes from immunoSEQ multiplex PCR, and its TCRdb copy is limited to in-frame clones, with some not included. The listing contains tens of thousands of clones. The CDR3 has 14 residues. V trimming: 7 bases; J trimming: 4 bases; junction bases outside the gene matches: 6. Germline CDR1 and CDR2: MNHEY and SVGAGI. Sequencing input: PBMCs. The rearrangement joins TRBV6-5 to TRBJ1-2, with TRBD1 matching over 10 bases. This receptor was taken from a woman aged 25 to 39 in good health and CMV-seronegative. CDR3 sequence (DNA): TGTGCCAGCACCCCGGACAGGGGGGGCTATGGCTACACCTTC. Amino acids: CASTPDRGGYGYTF.